This is a list of T cell receptor beta chains from one sample in a study of T cells after yellow fever vaccination. TCRdb processed the 5' RACE reads anew with MiXCR; each CDR3 protein has one entry. This table has around 310,000 distinct CDR3 sequences, roughly 3.5% appearing once. The sample was PBMCs, taken on the day of the yellow fever booster vaccination. The receptors stem from a man aged 18 to 30 who received the YFV17D yellow fever vaccine. The CDR3 runs from the conserved cysteine through the conserved F or W. A D gene is named only where the DNA matches it firmly. Expanded clones get a size class; other rows say once, few or many, or leave the size out.

many	TRBJ2-1	NA	TRBV6-2/TRBV6-3	CASSRAYTSYNEQFF	TGTGCCAGCAGTCGCGCCTATACCTCCTACAATGAGCAGTTCTTC
many	TRBJ1-1	TRBD1	TRBV5-1	CASSLEASGTANTEAFF	TGCGCCAGCAGCTTGGAAGCTTCCGGGACAGCGAACACTGAAGCTTTCTTT
many	TRBJ2-3	NA	TRBV7-9	CASMVRRASTDTQYF	TGTGCCAGCATGGTTCGGCGGGCTAGCACAGATACGCAGTATTTT
NA	TRBJ1-6	NA	TRBV2	CASSEVSNSPLHF	TGTGCCAGCAGTGAAGTGTCTAATTCACCCCTCCACTTT
many	TRBJ2-7	NA	TRBV7-2	CASSLEDTSSYEQYF	TGTGCCAGCAGCTTAGAGGACACGAGCTCCTACGAGCAGTACTTC
many	TRBJ2-7	NA	TRBV20-1	CSARGGFSEQYF	TGCAGTGCTAGAGGGGGGTTCTCCGAGCAGTACTTC
once	TRBJ1-2	TRBD1	TRBV5-8	CASSFRDRAAYGYTF	TGTGCCAGCAGCTTCCGGGACAGGGCCGCCTATGGCTACACCTTC
many	TRBJ2-3	NA	TRBV5-1	CASSDLHGDTQYF	TGCGCCAGCAGCGACCTACATGGAGATACGCAGTATTTT
many	TRBJ2-1	NA	TRBV21-1	CASSTPSGTGRPHEQFF	TGTGCCAGCAGCACCCCCAGCGGGACAGGGAGGCCCCATGAGCAGTTCTTC
NA	TRBJ2-3	NA	TRBV21-1	CASSHPKSSSDTQYF	TGTGCCAGCAGCCATCCAAAGTCGTCGTCAGATACGCAGTATTTT
many	TRBJ2-3	NA	TRBV5-1	CASSLVPGVRDTQYF	TGCGCCAGCAGCTTGGTGCCAGGGGTGCGAGATACGCAGTATTTT
NA	TRBJ2-1	NA	TRBV5-1	CASSSTRQNNEQFF	TGCGCCAGCAGCTCGACGCGACAGAACAATGAGCAGTTCTTC
NA	TRBJ2-6	NA	TRBV5-1	CASSLGPCSGANVLTF	TGCGCCAGCAGCTTGGGCCCCTGCTCTGGGGCCAACGTCCTGACTTTC
few	TRBJ2-1	TRBD1	TRBV5-1	CASSAGQGGNEQFF	TGCGCCAGCAGCGCCGGACAGGGGGGCAATGAGCAGTTCTTC
many	TRBJ1-2	NA	TRBV5-1	CASSSGRDYGYTF	TGCGCCAGCAGCTCTGGACGTGATTATGGCTACACCTTC
many	TRBJ2-5	TRBD2	TRBV20-1	CSAFAPSGGAGETQYF	TGCAGTGCCTTCGCTCCTAGCGGGGGGGCGGGGGAGACCCAGTACTTC
few	TRBJ2-7	TRBD2	TRBV9	CASSPISGGYYEQYF	TGTGCCAGCAGCCCCATAAGCGGGGGGTACTACGAGCAGTACTTC
few	TRBJ1-1	NA	TRBV29-1	CSVEPGDTEAFF	TGCAGCGTTGAACCAGGGGATACCGAAGCTTTCTTT
many	TRBJ2-3	TRBD2	TRBV6-4	CASSRPSGGVPQSDTQYF	TGTGCCAGCAGCCGTCCTAGCGGGGGGGTTCCCCAGTCAGATACGCAGTATTTT
many	TRBJ2-1	NA	TRBV21-1	CASSKAGSRDEQFF	TGTGCCAGCAGCAAAGCCGGAAGCCGTGATGAGCAGTTCTTC
many	TRBJ1-1	TRBD1	TRBV7-9	CASSLGTGGLAFF	TGTGCCAGCAGCTTAGGGACAGGGGGCTTAGCTTTCTTT
many	TRBJ2-1	NA	TRBV7-2	CASSLARGQGPYNEQFF	TGTGCCAGCAGCTTAGCCCGTGGGCAGGGTCCCTACAATGAGCAGTTCTTC
NA	TRBJ2-1	TRBD2	TRBV5-4	CASSSGGGTLPGNEQFF	TGTGCCAGCAGCTCGGGGGGGGGGACCCTCCCGGGGAATGAGCAGTTCTTC
NA	TRBJ1-5	NA	TRBV5-6	CASSLTGILQPQHF	TGTGCCAGCAGCTTGACAGGGATTCTACAGCCCCAGCATTTT
many	TRBJ2-1	TRBD2	TRBV5-1	CASTAGGGGEQFF	TGCGCCAGCACGGCGGGGGGCGGTGGTGAGCAGTTCTTC
few	TRBJ2-5	NA	TRBV6-5	CASRVQGSETQYF	TGTGCCAGCAGGGTACAGGGCTCGGAGACCCAGTACTTC
NA	TRBJ1-1	NA	TRBV6-5	CASSYSGDSTEAFF	TGTGCCAGCAGTTACTCAGGGGATTCCACTGAAGCTTTCTTT
NA	TRBJ2-1	TRBD2	TRBV4-1	CASSQSGDTYNEQFF	TGCGCCAGCAGCCAAAGCGGGGATACCTACAATGAGCAGTTCTTC
few	TRBJ2-7	NA	TRBV4-2	CASSHGDREQYF	TGTGCCAGCAGCCACGGCGACCGCGAGCAGTACTTC
few	TRBJ2-6	NA	TRBV3-1	CASSQRGISSGANVLTF	TGTGCCAGCAGCCAAAGGGGCATAAGCTCTGGGGCCAACGTCCTGACTTTC
many	TRBJ1-2	NA	TRBV12-3/TRBV12-4	CASSLTGHNSYTF	TGTGCCAGCAGTTTGACGGGACATAATTCCTACACCTTC
many	TRBJ2-2	NA	TRBV2	CASNLRGQKAGELFF	TGTGCCAGCAACCTCCGGGGCCAGAAGGCCGGGGAGCTGTTTTTT
few	TRBJ2-1	TRBD1	TRBV7-2	CASSARPGQGSYNEQFF	TGTGCCAGCAGCGCGCGCCCGGGACAGGGGTCCTACAATGAGCAGTTCTTC
NA	TRBJ1-2	NA	TRBV7-2	CASSSQTSSNYGYTF	TGTGCCAGCAGCTCCCAGACATCATCTAACTATGGCTACACCTTC
many	TRBJ2-5	NA	TRBV7-9	CASSLALGQSETQYF	TGTGCCAGCAGCTTAGCGTTGGGGCAATCGGAGACCCAGTACTTC
few	TRBJ2-7	TRBD2	TRBV5-6	CASSQTGRVREQYF	TGTGCCAGCAGCCAAACCGGGAGGGTTCGCGAGCAGTACTTC
NA	TRBJ2-5	TRBD1	TRBV5-1	CASSLGPQGVQETQYF	TGCGCCAGCAGCTTAGGGCCACAGGGGGTACAAGAGACCCAGTACTTC
many	TRBJ2-7	NA	TRBV5-1	CASSFRPGAAYEQYF	TGCGCCAGCAGCTTCCGCCCAGGGGCCGCCTACGAGCAGTACTTC
few	TRBJ2-1	TRBD1	TRBV12-3/TRBV12-4	CASRPPGTGYNEQFF	TGTGCCAGCAGGCCCCCCGGGACAGGATACAATGAGCAGTTCTTC
many	TRBJ2-1	NA	TRBV24-1	CATSVRSSYNEQFF	TGTGCCACCAGTGTGAGGAGCTCCTACAATGAGCAGTTCTTC
NA	TRBJ1-6	TRBD1	TRBV6-5	CASSYDPGQHNSPLHF	TGTGCCAGCAGTTACGATCCGGGACAGCATAATTCACCCCTCCACTTT
many	TRBJ2-7	NA	TRBV6-5	CASGRYDEQYF	TGTGCCAGCGGAAGGTACGACGAGCAGTACTTC
many	TRBJ2-4	NA	TRBV12-3/TRBV12-4	CASRGGGLAKNIQYF	TGTGCCAGCAGAGGAGGGGGACTAGCCAAAAACATTCAGTACTTC
NA	TRBJ2-1	TRBD1	TRBV6-2/TRBV6-3	CASTLSTGTLYNEQFF	TGTGCCAGCACCCTCTCGACAGGGACACTTTACAATGAGCAGTTCTTC
NA	TRBJ1-1	TRBD1	TRBV5-4	CASSPQGRLNTEAFF	TGTGCCAGCAGCCCACAGGGGCGCTTGAACACTGAAGCTTTCTTT
many	TRBJ1-2	NA	TRBV29-1	CSVEDLNRANYGYTF	TGCAGCGTTGAAGATCTTAACAGGGCGAACTATGGCTACACCTTC
many	TRBJ1-4	NA	TRBV19	CASSRQDLGDEKLFF	TGTGCCAGTAGTAGGCAGGACCTCGGGGATGAAAAACTGTTTTTT
many	TRBJ2-3	NA	TRBV6-5	CASSYSGRSTDTQYF	TGTGCCAGCAGTTACTCAGGAAGAAGCACAGATACGCAGTATTTT
few	TRBJ1-5	NA	TRBV5-1	CASRGGKGQPQHF	TGCGCCAGCAGAGGAGGTAAAGGCCAGCCCCAGCATTTT
NA	TRBJ2-2	NA	TRBV24-1	CATMDSTSTGELFF	TGTGCCACCATGGACAGCACTTCCACCGGGGAGCTGTTTTTT
NA	TRBJ1-4	TRBD1	TRBV27	CASSLAPTGVANEKLFF	TGTGCCAGCAGTTTAGCCCCGACAGGGGTCGCCAATGAAAAACTGTTTTTT
few	TRBJ2-2	NA	TRBV4-3	CASSQQFSSGELFF	TGCGCCAGCAGCCAGCAGTTTAGTTCCGGGGAGCTGTTTTTT
many	TRBJ2-2	TRBD1	TRBV5-1	CASSEKGQGNTGELFF	TGCGCCAGCAGCGAGAAGGGACAGGGGAACACCGGGGAGCTGTTTTTT
many	TRBJ2-1	NA	TRBV6-1	CASSALTGTYNEQFF	TGTGCCAGCAGTGCCCTGACAGGCACCTACAATGAGCAGTTCTTC